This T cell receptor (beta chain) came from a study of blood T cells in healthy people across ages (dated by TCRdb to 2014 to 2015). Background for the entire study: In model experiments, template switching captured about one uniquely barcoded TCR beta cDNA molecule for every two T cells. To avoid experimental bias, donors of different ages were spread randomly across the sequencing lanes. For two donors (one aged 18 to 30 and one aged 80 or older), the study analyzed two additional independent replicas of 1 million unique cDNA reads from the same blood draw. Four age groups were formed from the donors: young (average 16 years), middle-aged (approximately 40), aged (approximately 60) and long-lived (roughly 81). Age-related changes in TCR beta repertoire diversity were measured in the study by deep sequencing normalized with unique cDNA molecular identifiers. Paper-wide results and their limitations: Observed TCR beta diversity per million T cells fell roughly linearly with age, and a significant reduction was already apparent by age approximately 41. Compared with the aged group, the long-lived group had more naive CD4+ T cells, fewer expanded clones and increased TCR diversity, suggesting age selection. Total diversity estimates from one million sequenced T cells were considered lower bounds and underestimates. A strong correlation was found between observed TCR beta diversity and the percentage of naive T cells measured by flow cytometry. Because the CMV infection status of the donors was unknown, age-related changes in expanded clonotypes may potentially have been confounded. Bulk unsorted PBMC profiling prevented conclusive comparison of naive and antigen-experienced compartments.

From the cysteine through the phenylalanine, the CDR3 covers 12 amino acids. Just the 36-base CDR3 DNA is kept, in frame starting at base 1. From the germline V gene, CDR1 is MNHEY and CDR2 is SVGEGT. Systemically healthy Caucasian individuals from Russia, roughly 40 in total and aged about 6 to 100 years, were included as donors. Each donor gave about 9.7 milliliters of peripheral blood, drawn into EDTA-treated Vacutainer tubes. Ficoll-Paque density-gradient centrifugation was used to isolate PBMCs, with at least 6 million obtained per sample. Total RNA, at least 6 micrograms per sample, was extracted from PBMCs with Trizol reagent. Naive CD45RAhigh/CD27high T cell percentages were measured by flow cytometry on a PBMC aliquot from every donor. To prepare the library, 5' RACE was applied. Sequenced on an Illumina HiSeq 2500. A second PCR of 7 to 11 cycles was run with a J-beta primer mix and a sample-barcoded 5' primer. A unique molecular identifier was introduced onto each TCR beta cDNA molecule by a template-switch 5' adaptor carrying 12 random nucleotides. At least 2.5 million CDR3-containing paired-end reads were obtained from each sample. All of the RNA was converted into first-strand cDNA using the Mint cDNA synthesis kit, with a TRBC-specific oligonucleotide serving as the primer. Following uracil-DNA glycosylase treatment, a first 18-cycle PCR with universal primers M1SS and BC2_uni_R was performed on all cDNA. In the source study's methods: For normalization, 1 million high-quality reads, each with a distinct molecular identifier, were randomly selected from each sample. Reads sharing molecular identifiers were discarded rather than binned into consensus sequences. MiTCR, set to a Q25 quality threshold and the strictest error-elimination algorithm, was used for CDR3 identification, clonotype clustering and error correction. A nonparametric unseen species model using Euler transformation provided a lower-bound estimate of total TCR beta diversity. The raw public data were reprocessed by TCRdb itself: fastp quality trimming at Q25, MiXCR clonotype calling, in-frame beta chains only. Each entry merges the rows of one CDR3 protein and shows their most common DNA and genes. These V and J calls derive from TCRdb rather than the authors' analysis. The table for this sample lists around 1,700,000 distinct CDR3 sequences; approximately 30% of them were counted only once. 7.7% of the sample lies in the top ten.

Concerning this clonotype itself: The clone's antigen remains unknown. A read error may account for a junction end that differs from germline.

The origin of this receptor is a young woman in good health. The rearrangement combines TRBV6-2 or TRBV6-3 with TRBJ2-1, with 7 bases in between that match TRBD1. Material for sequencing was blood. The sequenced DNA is TGTGCCGGCAGTTACAGGGGCTGGGAGCAGTTCTTC. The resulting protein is CAGSYRGWEQFF.